A selection of T cell receptor beta chains follows, all from one sample in a study of T cell clones after liver transplantation. Some clones are missing from TCRdb's copy, which holds only in-frame ones; the method was immunoSEQ multiplex PCR. The sample shows about 20,000 clones, 75% to 80% of them seen only once. This sample comprised CD8+ T cells from blood, obtained less than 70 months after liver transplant. The receptors were gathered from a human patient who received a liver transplant. Some T cells may be supplied by the graft donor. CDR3s leave out the opening cysteine and the closing phenylalanine or tryptophan. Fields, in order: clone size, V gene, CDR3 protein. Clone size, where shown, is once, few, many, or a class for clones that have expanded.

clone size: NA; V gene: TRBV7-2; CDR3 protein: ASWSLGGGDNEQF
clone size: NA; V gene: TRBV2; CDR3 protein: ASSEAIRTENSPLH
clone size: NA; V gene: TRBV7-9; CDR3 protein: ASSLAGDPYEQY
clone size: NA; V gene: TRBV29-1; CDR3 protein: KSGGSDNEQF
clone size: NA; V gene: TRBV6-6; CDR3 protein: ASSYRTGNTGELF
clone size: NA; V gene: TRBV9; CDR3 protein: ASSVEVQSYEQY
clone size: NA; V gene: TRBV4-1; CDR3 protein: ASSQGQRGYTDTQY
clone size: NA; V gene: TRBV4-1; CDR3 protein: ASSQVIGTEAF
clone size: NA; V gene: TRBV7-6; CDR3 protein: ASRQGGDTEAF
clone size: NA; V gene: TRBV2; CDR3 protein: ASILQGQY
clone size: NA; V gene: TRBV5-5; CDR3 protein: ASSLAPSGNGYT
clone size: NA; V gene: TRBV7-9; CDR3 protein: ASSPPRADTQY
clone size: once; V gene: TRBV11-2; CDR3 protein: ASSRGAGDSYEQY
clone size: once; V gene: TRBV7-9; CDR3 protein: ASSSPGGSYEQY
clone size: NA; V gene: TRBV19; CDR3 protein: ASRGGGNQPQH
clone size: NA; V gene: TRBV9; CDR3 protein: ASTVSGLAGETQY
clone size: NA; V gene: TRBV11-2; CDR3 protein: ASSLADGANVLT
clone size: NA; V gene: TRBV7-9; CDR3 protein: ASRLIPAGGHEQF
clone size: NA; V gene: TRBV5-4; CDR3 protein: ASSQEKRYEQY
clone size: NA; V gene: TRBV7-6; CDR3 protein: ASSLDRDTYEQY
clone size: once; V gene: TRBV7-8; CDR3 protein: ASSPSLAGHHNEQF
clone size: NA; V gene: TRBV10-3; CDR3 protein: AIRDEGAPVTGELF
clone size: NA; V gene: TRBV6-5; CDR3 protein: ASSYPGTGGETQY
clone size: medium-sized; V gene: TRBV27; CDR3 protein: ASSSPRTGEY
clone size: NA; V gene: TRBV19; CDR3 protein: ASSMVQGAYGSPLH
clone size: NA; V gene: TRBV7-9; CDR3 protein: ASSLGLNEQF
clone size: once; V gene: TRBV13; CDR3 protein: ASSHRQGFYGYT
clone size: NA; V gene: TRBV4-1; CDR3 protein: ASSQNPTGTYNEQF
clone size: NA; V gene: TRBV7-7; CDR3 protein: ASSFGPENSDTQY
clone size: NA; V gene: TRBV29-1; CDR3 protein: SASAGAGNTIY
clone size: NA; V gene: TRBV25-1; CDR3 protein: ASSLVAGDYEQY
clone size: few; V gene: TRBV11-2; CDR3 protein: ASSIGGADYEQY
clone size: NA; V gene: TRBV19; CDR3 protein: ASSIATGSNQPQH
clone size: NA; V gene: TRBV4-2; CDR3 protein: ASSQALISGNTIY
clone size: NA; V gene: TRBV6-1; CDR3 protein: ASSRTRGPGDTQY
clone size: few; V gene: TRBV18; CDR3 protein: ASSRDAGEKLF
clone size: NA; V gene: TRBV4-2; CDR3 protein: ASSQEGQGASYEQY
clone size: NA; V gene: TRBV27; CDR3 protein: ASSQQGSSYEQY
clone size: NA; V gene: TRBV6-5; CDR3 protein: ASSYSVGQVTGELF
clone size: NA; V gene: TRBV6-5; CDR3 protein: ASSYSRAYEQY
clone size: NA; V gene: TRBV5-4; CDR3 protein: ASSLAGTGNEQY
clone size: NA; V gene: TRBV12-2; CDR3 protein: ASRSECGPRVVNGELF
clone size: NA; V gene: TRBV28; CDR3 protein: ASSSGVGVSTDTQY
clone size: NA; V gene: TRBV2; CDR3 protein: ASSEATDSNQPQH
clone size: NA; V gene: TRBV7-8; CDR3 protein: ASRRPGLAGAPSYEQY
clone size: NA; V gene: TRBV11-3; CDR3 protein: ASSLGLDEQF
clone size: NA; V gene: TRBV28; CDR3 protein: ASMLGGAEAF
clone size: few; V gene: TRBV27; CDR3 protein: ATRSGGPLGYT
clone size: NA; V gene: TRBV28; CDR3 protein: ASSLREVSYEQY
clone size: NA; V gene: TRBV4-2; CDR3 protein: ASSHFTDEQF
clone size: large; V gene: TRBV14; CDR3 protein: ASSQAGYEQY
clone size: NA; V gene: TRBV7-6; CDR3 protein: ASSLKAAGEKLF
clone size: NA; V gene: TRBV7-9; CDR3 protein: ASSQRRGRLTDTQY
clone size: NA; V gene: TRBV4-2; CDR3 protein: ASSQDGGGRDGYT
clone size: NA; V gene: TRBV7-9; CDR3 protein: ASSPGGYNEQF
clone size: NA; V gene: TRBV5-6; CDR3 protein: ASSSQRAKNIQY